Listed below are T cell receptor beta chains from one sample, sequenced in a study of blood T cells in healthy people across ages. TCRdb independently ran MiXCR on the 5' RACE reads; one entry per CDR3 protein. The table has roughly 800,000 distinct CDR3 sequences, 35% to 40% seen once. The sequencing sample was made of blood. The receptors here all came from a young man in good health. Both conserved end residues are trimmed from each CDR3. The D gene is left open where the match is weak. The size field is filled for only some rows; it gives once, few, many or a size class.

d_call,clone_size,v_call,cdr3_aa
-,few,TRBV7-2,ASSLGQGLPQPQH
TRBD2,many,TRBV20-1,SAGYGLAGLDTQY
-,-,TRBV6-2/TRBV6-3,ASKGTGYQTQY
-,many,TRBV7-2,ASSPTTRTDTQY
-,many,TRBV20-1,SARLDTEEKLF
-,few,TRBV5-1,ASSPTVNSGANVLT
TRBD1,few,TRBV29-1,SVSPDRVGGELF
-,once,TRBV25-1,ASSEAGVGEKLF
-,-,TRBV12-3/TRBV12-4,ASSLGCRETQY
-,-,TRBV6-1,ASSDRSDSAEEQY
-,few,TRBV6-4,ASSDSPGLDTQY
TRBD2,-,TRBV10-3,AISGASGGEETQY
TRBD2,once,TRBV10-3,AINIAGSSYNEQF
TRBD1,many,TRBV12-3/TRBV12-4,ASSQGQGPANYGYT
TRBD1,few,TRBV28,ASSWTGLLNEQF
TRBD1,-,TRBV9,ASRWGQGNTGELF
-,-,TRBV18,ASPGGNTEAF
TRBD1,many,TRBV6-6,ASSPDRNNQPQH
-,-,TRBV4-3,ASSQGNGPF
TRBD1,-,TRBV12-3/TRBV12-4,ASSSGTGGEGSEAF
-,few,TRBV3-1,ASSQGRGAFQPQH
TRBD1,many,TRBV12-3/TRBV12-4,ASSLGGQGVQPQH
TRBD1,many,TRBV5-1,ASSETTPDRAILYEQY
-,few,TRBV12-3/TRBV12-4,ASSFGATRLPGGELF
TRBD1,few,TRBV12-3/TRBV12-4,ASSSSYGTGNEKLF
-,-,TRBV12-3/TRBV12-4,ASSGSLVTSTGELF
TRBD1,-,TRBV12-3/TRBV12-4,ASSSVPGQRGNTEAF
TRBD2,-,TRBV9,ASSVGAGVYNEQF
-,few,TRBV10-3,ASDPGGLIDQPQH
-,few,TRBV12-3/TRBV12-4,ASRAGGHQPQH
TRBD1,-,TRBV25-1,ANSETGGPGDQY
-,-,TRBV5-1,ASSCTTEGTQY
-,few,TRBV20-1,SATGTSYNEQF
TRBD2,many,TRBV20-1,SATREGDTQY
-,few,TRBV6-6,ASRNRGGNTGELF
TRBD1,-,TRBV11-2,ASRLTGGDGYT
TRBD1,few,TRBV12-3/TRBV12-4,ASSVRGQKTYSNQPQH
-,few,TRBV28,ASSPGGLGSSRTPLH
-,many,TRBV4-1,ASSQAAESSYEQY
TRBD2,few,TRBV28,ASSLPSSGGKTQY
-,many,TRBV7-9,ASSLDGYNEQF
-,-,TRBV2,ASNSFGVNNEQF
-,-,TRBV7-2,ASSLGGHNNEQF
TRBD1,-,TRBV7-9,ASSRSDRGDGYT
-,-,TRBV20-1,SAVRSRGQETQY
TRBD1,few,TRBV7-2,ASSLLRTGMVGVNTEAF
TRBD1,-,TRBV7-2,ASSSTRTGGDTQY
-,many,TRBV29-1,SVGVGGRTEQY
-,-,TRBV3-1,ASSQAGATAYEQY
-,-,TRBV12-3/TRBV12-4,ASSPEMGSPLH
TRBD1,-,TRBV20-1,SGGAGGSYNEQF
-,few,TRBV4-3,ASSQEVGRRSNTEAF
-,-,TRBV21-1,ASSTRPGSPNTEAF
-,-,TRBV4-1,ASSRSDSSSETQY